The clone carrying this TCR beta chain was seen ten or more times. Its antigen is unidentified. The source of the sample is a study of breast tumors, draining lymph nodes, adjacent tissues. The study's findings and limits: Compared with basal-like, luminal-like tumors shared significantly more repertoire with nontumor tissue. Tumor T cell lymph node origin was a supported hypothesis, not proven. Tumor TCR diversity was below lymph nodes but above nontumor tissue.

From the multiplex PCR reads, TCRdb called clonotypes with MiXCR, one entry per CDR3 protein. The sample comprises more than 20,000 distinct CDR3 sequences, roughly 50% of which are singletons, and about 8.2% rests with the top ten. Deletions cut 4 bases from V and 4 bases from J, with 17 bases between. Germline V CDR1 and CDR2: MDHEN, SYDVKM. The CDR3 contains 16 residues. The clonotype was recovered from a female donor with breast cancer. Some clones in this sample may be carry-over from other donors' samples. The chain recombines TRBV28 with TRBJ1-5, with a tentative D call TRBD1 (6 bases). Material for sequencing was breast tumor tissue. The CDR3: CASSSRDIRRNQPQHF. In DNA form, the CDR3 reads TGTGCCAGCAGTTCTCGGGACATTCGAAGGAATCAGCCCCAGCATTTT.